Following are 20 T cell receptor beta chains from one sample sequenced in a study of T cells after yellow fever vaccination. TCRdb reanalysed the 5' RACE reads using MiXCR and keeps one entry per CDR3 protein. In the table there are over 120,000 distinct CDR3 sequences, approximately 6.6% of which are singletons. The source material was CD4+ T cells sorted from PBMCs, sampled 10 days after the yellow fever booster vaccination. Receptors originate from a man in his thirties or forties who received the YFV17D yellow fever vaccine.

At least ten counts were recorded for this clonotype. V is TRBV19 and J is TRBJ2-3, with no clear D. This CDR3 has 14 residues. CDR1 is LNHDA and CDR2 is SQIVND in the germline V gene (reference sequence). V was clipped by 5 bases and J by 2 bases, with 11 bases between them. The CDR3 DNA sequence: TGTGCCAGTAGTTCCTCAAGAGTCACAGATACGCAGTATTTT. It specifies CASSSSRVTDTQYF.

This rearrangement joins TRBV7-8 to TRBJ1-5; weak D call: TRBD1 (5 bases). The CDR3 consists of 15 residues. Looked up from germline, CDR1 is SGHVS and CDR2 is FQNEAQ. V was clipped by 1 base and J by 3 bases, with 10 bases between them. CDR3 sequence reads: CASSLVQGLNQPQHF. CDR3 in DNA: TGTGCCAGCAGCTTAGTCCAGGGCCTCAATCAGCCCCAGCATTTT.

This clonotype has a count of ten or more. V is TRBV7-2 and J is TRBJ2-3; D gene uncertain. V was pared by 3 bases and J by 4 bases, with 8 bases between. The V gene's germline CDR1 is SGHTA and CDR2 FQGNSA. This CDR3 spans 13 amino acids. The DNA for the CDR3 is TGTGCCAGCAGCTTCCCGAAGGCAGATACGCAGTATTTT. It translates to CASSFPKADTQYF. Complete variable domain (other parts from reference TRBV7-2 and TRBJ2-3): GAGVSQSPSNKVTEKGKDVELRCDPISGHTALYWYRQSLGQGLEFLIYFQGNSAPDKSGLPSDRFSAERTGGSVSTLTIQRTQQEDSAVYLCASSFPKADTQYFGPGTRLTVL.

The sample holds many counts of this clonotype. The chain uses TRBV29-1 and TRBJ2-2; D not certain. The V gene's germline CDR1 is SQVTM and CDR2 ANQGSEA. The CDR3 totals 12 residues. With 2 bases removed from V and 9 bases from J, the gap between germline ends came to 10 bases. CDR3 protein: CSVESPSRELFF. Here the CDR3 DNA reads TGCAGCGTTGAATCGCCGAGCCGGGAGCTGTTTTTT.

Concerning this clonotype itself: This sequence may be a read error, since a much larger clone differs from it by one base. This sequence joins TRBV12-3 or TRBV12-4 and TRBJ2-1; a possible D gene is TRBD2 (6 bases). This CDR3 spans 11 amino acids. V dropped 5 bases and J dropped 7 bases, with 6 bases sitting between them. CDR3 protein: CASSRGNEQFF. CDR3 in DNA: TGTGCCAGCAGTCGGGGGAATGAGCAGTTCTTC.

This clonotype occurred many times. The chain couples TRBV5-1 to TRBJ2-3, with D unclear. The V and J ends lost 5 bases and 2 bases respectively, with 12 bases between them. The CDR3 is made up of 14 amino acids. Per the germline V gene, CDR1 is SGHRS and CDR2 is YFSETQ. CDR3 nucleotides: TGCGCCAGCAGAGAAAGTCCTTCCACAGATACGCAGTATTTT. Protein sequence: CASRESPSTDTQYF.

Ten or more counts support this clonotype. This rearrangement joins TRBV28 to TRBJ2-1, with D tentatively TRBD1 (6 bases). This CDR3 spans 16 amino acids. From germline, CDR1 is MDHEN and CDR2 SYDVKM. V lost 5 bases and J lost 1, with 15 bases in between. The DNA for the CDR3 is TGTGCCAGCAGTAAATACAGGGTGGTGTCCTACAATGAGCAGTTCTTC. It yields the protein CASSKYRVVSYNEQFF.

This clonotype was recorded many times. The chain is built from TRBV27 and TRBJ2-3; TRBD2 is a possible D gene (5 bases). Trimming cost V 5 bases and J 6 bases, with 15 bases left between them. The CDR3 covers 14 residues. Looked up from germline, CDR1 is MNHEY and CDR2 is SMNVEV (reference sequence). The CDR3 sequence is CASSPRDAVDTQYF. The CDR3 coding sequence is TGTGCCAGCAGTCCCCGGGATGCGGTGGATACGCAGTATTTT.

This clonotype appeared many times. The CDR3 reads CATSLSYNEQFF. The CDR3 bases are TGTGCCACCAGTCTTTCCTACAATGAGCAGTTCTTC. This chain connects TRBV24-1 to TRBJ2-1; no clear D gene. Germline V CDR1 and CDR2: KGHDR, SFDVKD. This CDR3 has 12 amino acids. Trimming stripped 6 bases from V and 1 base from J, with 3 bases between.

The chain joins TRBV20-1 to TRBJ2-6; maybe TRBD2 (5 bases). The CDR3 extends over 15 amino acids. The germline V and J ends were trimmed by 3 bases and 1 base, with 10 bases remaining between them. Germline CDR1 DFQATT, CDR2 SNEGSKA (reference sequence). CDR3 in amino acids: CSASTRLSGANVLTF. CDR3 sequence (DNA): TGCAGTGCTAGTACTAGGCTTTCTGGGGCCAACGTCCTGACTTTC.

The rearrangement uses TRBV7-2 and TRBJ2-7, with 9 bases lining up with TRBD1. The CDR3 runs 16 residues. From germline, CDR1 is SGHTA and CDR2 FQGNSA. The ends lost 6 bases at V and 3 bases at J; junction bases unmatched: 12. The DNA for the CDR3 is TGTGCCAGCAGATTAAGGTGGGGACAGGGAGGCTACGAGCAGTACTTC. Its translation is CASRLRWGQGGYEQYF.

Ten or more counts support this clonotype. The genes are TRBV18 and TRBJ2-7; D is perhaps TRBD2 (7 bases). Trimming cost V 2 bases and J 3 bases, with 14 bases left between them. The length of the CDR3 is 15 residues. Germline V gene lookup returns CDR1 KGHSH and CDR2 LQKENI. CDR3 sequence: CASSPGGDTLYEQYF. DNA of the CDR3: TGTGCCAGCTCACCAGGGGGGGACACCCTCTACGAGCAGTACTTC. The full variable domain, its missing parts supplied by reference TRBV18 and TRBJ2-7, is NAGVMQNPRHLVRRRGQEARLRCSPMKGHSHVYWYRQLPEEGLKFMVYLQKENIIDESGMPKERFSAEFPKEGPSILRIQQVVRGDSAAYFCASSPGGDTLYEQYFGPGTRLTVT.

This clonotype occurred many times. The gene calls are TRBV5-1 and TRBJ2-1; TRBD2 agrees at 10 bases. The CDR3 has 16 residues. Germline V gives CDR1 SGHRS, CDR2 YFSETQ. V lost 6 bases, J lost 7 bases, and 13 bases stayed unmatched. The CDR3 is CASNEEAGGGWNEQFF. The CDR3 DNA sequence: TGCGCCAGCAATGAAGAAGCGGGAGGGGGATGGAATGAGCAGTTCTTC.

This clonotype showed up many times. The chain combines TRBV5-1 with TRBJ2-7; maybe TRBD1 (5 bases). The CDR3 is made up of 14 amino acids. V lost 2 bases and J lost 5, with 14 bases in between. From germline, CDR1 is SGHRS and CDR2 YFSETQ. CDR3 region: CASSFQGVGNEQYF. The CDR3 DNA follows: TGCGCCAGCAGCTTCCAGGGTGTAGGGAACGAGCAGTACTTC.

This clonotype was counted a few times. V and J are TRBV7-2 and TRBJ1-3, with a weak D call TRBD1 (5 bases). Looked up from germline, CDR1 is SGHTA and CDR2 is FQGNSA. CDR3 size: 16 residues. With 1 base removed from V and 4 bases from J, the gap between germline ends came to 14 bases. The CDR3: CASSLDPGHTGNTIYF. CDR3 coding DNA: TGTGCCAGCAGCTTAGACCCAGGGCATACAGGAAACACCATATATTTT.

This clonotype was seen ten or more times. The chain uses TRBV7-2 and TRBJ2-7; TRBD2 agrees at 9 bases. The CDR3 length is 14 residues. V lost 6 bases and J lost 5; bases outside the gene matches: 8. The V gene's germline CDR1 is SGHTA and CDR2 FQGNSA. CDR3 loop: CASSSTSGLDEQYF. CDR3 in DNA: TGTGCCAGCAGTTCTACTAGCGGGCTCGACGAGCAGTACTTC. The whole variable domain, filled in from reference TRBV7-2 and TRBJ2-7, reads GAGVSQSPSNKVTEKGKDVELRCDPISGHTALYWYRQSLGQGLEFLIYFQGNSAPDKSGLPSDRFSAERTGGSVSTLTIQRTQQEDSAVYLCASSSTSGLDEQYFGPGTRLTVT.

This clonotype was detected ten times or more. V gene TRBV4-3 combines with J gene TRBJ2-7; 12 bases line up with TRBD2. The trim removed 4 bases at V and 2 bases at J, leaving 15 bases unmatched. Germline assignment: CDR1 LGHNA and CDR2 YSLEER. The CDR3 totals 19 residues. The CDR3 bases are TGCGCCAGCAGCCTCAAGTTGGCGAGACTAGCGGGAGTAACCTACGAGCAGTACTTC. Translated: CASSLKLARLAGVTYEQYF.

This clonotype was counted a few times. The limits of the CDR3 on the DNA are not certain, so only TCRdb's listed CDR3 is given. The chain couples TRBV5-1 to TRBJ2-6; the table's D call TRBD1 went unverified against the DNA. In germline, CDR1 is SGHRS, CDR2 YFSETQ. The CDR3 contains 17 residues when both ends are counted. CDR3 amino acids: CASSSSTGSSGANVLTF.

In its sample, this clonotype was seen many times. The CDR3, as DNA: TGTGCCAGCAGCTTACAGAGTGAGACCCAGTACTTC. Its protein is CASSLQSETQYF. J is TRBJ2-5 and V is TRBV7-9, with D hard to call. V lost 2 bases and J 5 bases, leaving 6 bases between the germline ends. Germline V gene lookup returns CDR1 SEHNR and CDR2 FQNEAQ (reference sequence). This CDR3 contains 12 residues.

This clonotype was observed at least ten times. The CDR3 reads CSVPFSSPEAFF. The CDR3 bases are TGCAGTGTACCCTTCTCCTCGCCCGAAGCTTTCTTT. This chain links TRBV20-1 with TRBJ1-1, with no clear D. The germline CDR1 and CDR2 sequences are DFQATT and SNEGSKA (reference sequence). Trimming pared 7 bases from V and 8 bases from J, leaving 17 bases between. CDR3 length: 12 residues.